A single sample is the source of the 16 T cell receptor beta chains below, sequenced in a study of blood T cell repertoires in COVID-19. Here immunoSEQ multiplex PCR was the method, and the copy in TCRdb shows in-frame clones only, minus some. The sample has about 360,000 clones, around nine tenths seen once. Material: peripheral blood. These receptors all stem from a human donor in a cohort sampled during active COVID-19.

V is TRBV5-1 and J is TRBJ2-1; 7 nucleotides align to TRBD1. V was clipped by 5 bases and J by 5 bases; unmatched bases: 4. The length of the CDR3 is 13 residues. Germline CDR1 and CDR2: SGHRS and YFSETQ. As DNA, the CDR3 is TGCGCCAGCAGGTCCGGGACAGACAATGAGCAGTTCTTC. Its protein is CASRSGTDNEQFF.

This clone was observed a single time. This chain connects TRBV27 to TRBJ1-4; TRBD1 might be the D (6 bases). Trimming cost V 4 bases and J 4 bases, with 13 bases left between them. The CDR3 sequence is 15 residues long. Germline CDR1 is MNHEY and CDR2 is SMNVEV (reference sequence). The CDR3, as DNA: TGTGCCAGCAGTTCCCGGACAGCCAGTAATGAAAAACTGTTTTTT. Encoded protein: CASSSRTASNEKLFF.

The J gene is TRBJ2-3, the V gene TRBV11-3; 7 bases line up with TRBD1. V lost 2 bases to trimming and J lost 0 bases; unmatched junction nucleotides: 2. CDR1 is SGHNT and CDR2 is YENEEA in the germline V gene. The CDR3 totals 15 residues. This CDR3 reads CASSLTGASTDTQYF. CDR3 coding DNA: TGTGCCAGCAGCTTAACAGGGGCCAGCACAGATACGCAGTATTTT.

This chain joins TRBV29-1 and TRBJ2-5; 7 bases fit TRBD2. The CDR3 covers 14 residues. Germline V gene lookup returns CDR1 SQVTM and CDR2 ANQGSEA. J was trimmed by 3 bases and V by 0 bases; bases with no gene match: 4. CDR3 coding DNA: TGCAGCGTTGAAGACGGGGCGGGAGAAGAGACCCAGTACTTC. Translated: CSVEDGAGEETQYF.

The chain joins TRBV2 to TRBJ1-2; D perhaps matches TRBD1 (6 bases). V lost 7 bases and J lost 4, with 13 bases in between. From germline, CDR1 is SNHLY and CDR2 FYNNEI. The CDR3 length is 13 residues. The CDR3 bases are TGTGCCAGCAAAGGGGGGGACTCCTATGGCTACACCTTC. It translates to CASKGGDSYGYTF.

The chain joins TRBV15 to TRBJ2-5, with 8 bases aligning to TRBD1. The CDR3 runs 14 residues. The V gene end was trimmed by 9 bases and the J gene end by 5 bases; junction bases not matched to a gene: 11. Germline lookup yields CDR1 LNHNV and CDR2 YYDKDF (reference sequence). CDR3 in amino acids: CATRETGVLETQYF. The CDR3 DNA reads TGTGCCACGCGTGAGACAGGGGTTTTGGAGACCCAGTACTTC.

This clone was observed once. The genes are TRBV9 and TRBJ2-1; D remains unclear. Germline assignment: CDR1 SGDLS and CDR2 YYNGEE. This CDR3 has 15 residues. V lost 0 bases and J 0 bases, leaving 7 bases between the germline ends. CDR3 sequence (DNA): TGTGCCAGCAGCGTAGATCTAGACTCCTACAATGAGCAGTTCTTC. This gives the protein CASSVDLDSYNEQFF.

This sequence joins TRBV10-3 and TRBJ1-2, with D uncertain. Germline V lookup: CDR1 ENHRY, CDR2 SYGVKD. The V end lost 11 bases, the J end lost 0 bases, and 7 bases lay between the germline ends. The CDR3 is made up of 11 amino acids. The CDR3 sequence: CAGGTNYGYTF. In DNA form, the CDR3 reads TGTGCCGGCGGAACTAACTATGGCTACACCTTC.

The chain has TRBV7-2 and TRBJ2-1; a weak D match, TRBD2 (5 bases). CDR1 is SGHTA and CDR2 is FQGNSA in the germline V gene. V lost 5 bases to trimming and J lost 2 bases, with 19 bases between them. The CDR3 extends over 17 amino acids. CDR3 sequence (DNA): TGTGCCAGCAGCCATGGGGTTTGGAGGCCGACCTACAATGAGCAGTTCTTC. Translating gives CASSHGVWRPTYNEQFF.

The chain employs TRBV7-2 and TRBJ1-1; D is possibly TRBD1 (6 bases). Per the germline V gene, CDR1 is SGHTA and CDR2 is FQGNSA. The CDR3 extends over 15 amino acids. Trimming pared 0 bases from V and 1 base from J, leaving 9 bases between. The CDR3, as DNA: TGTGCCAGCAGCTTAGCCGGGACACAGAACACTGAAGCTTTCTTT. This encodes CASSLAGTQNTEAFF.

The genes are TRBV30 and TRBJ2-2; the D gene is possibly TRBD1 (6 bases). The germline CDR1 and CDR2 sequences are GTSNPN and SVGIG (reference sequence). There are 15 residues in the CDR3. V lost 2 bases and J 6 bases, leaving 16 bases between the germline ends. The CDR3, as DNA: TGTGCCTGGAGTAGGGACGCAGGGGCAGCCGGGGAGCTGTTTTTT. Protein product: CAWSRDAGAAGELFF.

The chain uses TRBV11-2 and TRBJ2-7; TRBD2 is a possible D gene (6 bases). Deletions cut 5 bases from V and 6 bases from J, with 14 bases between. The germline gives CDR1 SGHAT, CDR2 FQNNGV. The CDR3 is 13 residues long. CDR3 coding DNA: TGTGCCAGCAGCCCCCGGGGGTTTACCGAGCAGTACTTC. This sequence encodes CASSPRGFTEQYF.

The CDR3 bases are TGCAGTGCTAGATCTTTATACGAGCAGTACTTC. Translation: CSARSLYEQYF. The V and J genes are TRBV20-1 and TRBJ2-7; D uncertain. In germline, CDR1 is DFQATT, CDR2 SNEGSKA (reference sequence). The CDR3 sequence is 11 residues long. V lost 2 bases to trimming and J lost 4 bases, with 6 bases between them.

The chain recombines TRBV6-5 with TRBJ1-1; 9 bases line up with TRBD1. V lost 4 bases, J lost 7 bases, and 13 bases stayed unmatched. This CDR3 is built from 16 residues. Germline V CDR1 and CDR2: MNHEY, SVGAGI. The CDR3 DNA reads TGTGCCAGCAGTTCGGGGCCGGACAGGGGTAGCGGTGAAGCTTTCTTT. This sequence encodes CASSSGPDRGSGEAFF.

In its sample, this clone was seen a few times. The chain has TRBV5-1 and TRBJ2-5, with 7 bases aligning to TRBD1. Losses at the gene ends were 3 bases for V and 0 bases for J; bases not matched to a gene: 5. This CDR3 is 15 amino acids long. CDR1 and CDR2 from the germline V gene are SGHRS and YFSETQ. CDR3 amino acids: CASSWPTGDQETQYF. DNA for the CDR3: TGCGCCAGCAGCTGGCCCACAGGGGACCAAGAGACCCAGTACTTC.

V and J are TRBV5-1 and TRBJ1-3; D is ambiguous. V lost 5 bases and J lost 7, with 16 bases in between. There are 14 residues in the CDR3. Per germline, CDR1 SGHRS and CDR2 YFSETQ. CDR3: CASRASRGSNTIYF. The CDR3 region has the DNA TGCGCCAGCAGAGCCTCTAGAGGCAGTAACACCATATATTTT.